This TCR beta chain comes out of a study of OX40 agonist ivuxolimab in advanced cancers. Some background on the complete study: Ivuxolimab, which targeted the costimulatory receptor OX40 (CD134), was an agonistic, fully human IgG2 monoclonal antibody. Intravenous ivuxolimab was administered to patients every 2 weeks at six dose levels: 0.01, 0.1, 0.3, 1.5, 3 and 10 mg/kg. The paper reports the monotherapy dose-escalation portion (N = 52 patients) of the phase I ivuxolimab trial. Prior anti-PD-1, anti-PD-L1 or anti-CTLA-4 therapy was permitted, and checkpoint inhibitors had been received by roughly two fifths of dose-escalation patients. The point of sequencing TCRbeta in the periphery was to test whether ivuxolimab changed TCR sequence diversity and drove clonal T-cell expansion. Of the approximately 50 dose-escalation patients, hepatocellular carcinoma was present in approximately 20, melanoma in roughly 15, renal cell carcinoma in 9 and head and neck cancer in 9. The dose-escalation cohort was roughly 80% male with a mean age of approximately 60 years, ranging from roughly 20 to 80. Partial responses occurred in three dose-escalation patients, of whom one had hepatocellular carcinoma and two had cutaneous melanoma.

The CDR3 sequence holds 15 residues, the cysteine and phenylalanine included. The kept DNA is CDR3 alone, 45 bases in frame from the first base. The CDR1 and CDR2 encoded by the germline V gene are SGHAT and FQNNGV. Relative to germline, V is 0 bases shorter and J is 2 bases shorter, with 5 bases between their ends. Here is what the overall study found, with its caveats: On average, CD8+ T cells showed more expanded clones than CD4+ T cells after ivuxolimab. Which antigens the clonally expanded peripheral T cells were specific for was not determined. At doses of 0.1 to 3.0 mg/kg, clonal expansion of both CD4+ and CD8+ blood T cells was observed from baseline to week 6. In the 0.1-3.0 mg/kg groups, partial responders had among the lowest normalized peripheral clonal expansion, particularly in CD8+ T cells. Low levels of normalized T-cell clonal expansion were also shown by some nonresponding patients.

A word on this clone: The antigen it recognizes is unknown. Qualities for individual bases were not recorded, and no much larger clone is one base off.

Patients with autoimmune disease history or receiving systemic immunosuppression were excluded from the trial. Peripheral blood for TCR sequencing was collected from all dose cohorts at baseline, on cycle 4 day 1, and on cycle 7 day 1. Samples were obtained from an open-label, multicenter, first-in-human phase I dose-escalation trial of ivuxolimab. Adults with locally advanced or metastatic melanoma, renal cell carcinoma, hepatocellular carcinoma or head and neck squamous cell carcinoma were enrolled in the trial. Before TCR sequencing, CD4+ T cells and CD8+ T cells were sorted from peripheral blood as separate populations. Genomic DNA was extracted from sorted cells for sequencing of the TCRbeta CDR3 region. TCRbeta CDR3 regions were sequenced using the immunoSEQ Assay. The immuneACCESS repertoire file appears here via TCRdb, limited to in-frame rearrangements. These files lack a portion of the clones; in checked studies, under half of the deficit traces to unresolved V genes, and the cause of the others is not known. In this sample the table shows 95,000 to 150,000 clones, roughly 92% of which occur a single time. 0.7% to 0.9% of the sample is held by the ten biggest clonotypes.

Source: CD4+ or CD8+ T cells sorted from blood, taken in a trial of the OX40 agonist ivuxolimab. This clonotype was sampled from an adult with an advanced solid tumor such as melanoma, head and neck, liver or kidney cancer. This chain joins TRBV11-2 to TRBJ2-6, with the identity of the D gene unclear. The CDR3 corresponds to CASSLEGTGANVLTF. The DNA reads as follows: TGTGCCAGCAGCTTAGAAGGGACTGGGGCCAACGTCCTGACTTTC.